A selection of T cell receptor beta chains follows, all from one sample in a study of T cell repertoires in cytomegalovirus infection. MiXCR, run by TCRdb on the reads, gives a single entry per CDR3 protein. The sample lists about 240,000 distinct CDR3 sequences, roughly 12% occurring once. The sample comprised PBMCs. These receptors originate from a human donor in good health (CMV status not recorded). Some clones in this sample may be carry-over from other donors' samples. Both conserved end residues are part of each CDR3. The D gene is left open where the match is weak. Clone size is given for some rows only: seen once, a few or many times, or a class if the clone is expanded.

V gene,clone size,D gene,J gene,CDR3 DNA,CDR3 protein
TRBV19,many,.,TRBJ1-2,TGTGCCAGTAGTATAGAAGCAGGGAGGGACTATGGCTACACCTTC,CASSIEAGRDYGYTF
TRBV2,.,.,TRBJ1-1,TGTGCCAGCAGTGATCGCCCGAACACTGAAGCTTTCTTT,CASSDRPNTEAFF
TRBV7-2,many,TRBD2,TRBJ2-3,TGTGCCAGCAGCTTAGCGTCCAGCGGGAGTTCAGATACGCAGTATTTT,CASSLASSGSSDTQYF
TRBV24-1,few,.,TRBJ1-1,TGTGCCACAGGGGAACGACAGCGCTTATTGAACACTGAAGCTTTCTTT,CATGERQRLLNTEAFF
TRBV20-1,.,.,TRBJ1-3,TGCAGTGCTAGGCCATTTGAAAACACCATATATTTT,CSARPFENTIYF
TRBV11-3,few,.,TRBJ1-1,TGTGCCAGCAGCTGGGACACTGAAGCTTTCTTT,CASSWDTEAFF
TRBV28,.,.,TRBJ1-5,TGTGCCAGCAGTTTGGGGGGGATGGCGCCCTCCAGTCTGAATCATTTT,CASSLGGMAPSSLNHF
TRBV7-2,many,TRBD2,TRBJ2-5,TGTGCCAGCAGCTTAGCGTGGGTAGCGGGAGAGACCCAGTACTTC,CASSLAWVAGETQYF
TRBV7-8,many,TRBD2,TRBJ2-7,TGTGCCAGCAGCTTAAACCCCTCGGTGCGGGAGGTCTACGAGCAGTACTTC,CASSLNPSVREVYEQYF
TRBV29-1,few,TRBD1,TRBJ1-1,TGCAGCGTCGGACAGGATAAGAACACTGAAGCTTTCTTT,CSVGQDKNTEAFF
TRBV12-3/TRBV12-4,many,.,TRBJ2-3,TGTGCCAGTGGGACCGTAGATACGCAGTATTTT,CASGTVDTQYF
TRBV7-9,many,.,TRBJ1-3,TGTGCCAGCAGCTCCTGGCCAGCAACTGGAAACACCATATATTTT,CASSSWPATGNTIYF
TRBV7-2,many,TRBD2,TRBJ2-2,TGTGCCAGCAGCTCTAGCGGTCTAGCGGGGGCCACCGGGGAGCTGTTTTTT,CASSSSGLAGATGELFF
TRBV28,many,.,TRBJ2-3,TGTGCCAGCAGTTCCCTTCGGGCAGGCGCAGATACGCAGTATTTT,CASSSLRAGADTQYF
TRBV14,.,.,TRBJ1-1,TGTGCCAGCAGCCTTTTCGGACAGAACACTGAAGCTTTCTTT,CASSLFGQNTEAFF
TRBV5-6,few,.,TRBJ2-3,TGTGCCAGCATGACTGGGAGGAATACGCAGTATTTT,CASMTGRNTQYF
TRBV7-9,many,.,TRBJ2-1,TGTGCCAGCAGCCACGGGACTCCCTACAATGAGCAGTTCTTC,CASSHGTPYNEQFF
TRBV7-2,many,.,TRBJ1-6,TGTGCCAGCAGCCTCAGCGCAACGAATTCACCCCTCCACTTT,CASSLSATNSPLHF
TRBV7-3,.,TRBD2,TRBJ2-3,TGTGCCAGCAGCCCCCCCACTAGCGCAGATACGCAGTATTTT,CASSPPTSADTQYF
TRBV20-1,many,TRBD1,TRBJ1-2,TGCAGTGCTAGAGTCTTACCCAAAGACAGGGGATCTTCCGGCTACACCTTC,CSARVLPKDRGSSGYTF
TRBV7-2,many,TRBD1,TRBJ1-6,TGTGCCAGCAGCTCGACAGGGAATTCACCCCTCCACTTT,CASSSTGNSPLHF
TRBV19,many,.,TRBJ1-4,TGTGCCAGTAGTATGGACGACACCCTGGCGAATGAAAAACTGTTTTTT,CASSMDDTLANEKLFF
TRBV28,few,.,TRBJ2-7,TGTGCCAGCAGGGGAAACAGGAGGGCCTACGAGCAGTACTTC,CASRGNRRAYEQYF
TRBV7-2,many,.,TRBJ2-4,TGTGCCAGCAGCGCCCACAGGGAAAACATTCAGTACTTC,CASSAHRENIQYF
TRBV5-1,many,TRBD2,TRBJ2-5,TGCGCCAGCAGCTTGAAACTAGCGGACTACCAAGAGACCCAGTACTTC,CASSLKLADYQETQYF
TRBV29-1,.,.,TRBJ2-5,TGCAGCGCTAGGGAAAGCGAAGAGACCCAGTACTTC,CSARESEETQYF
TRBV18,.,.,TRBJ1-3,TGTGCCAGCTCACCTTCAGACGGGAGCTCTGGAAACACCATATATTTT,CASSPSDGSSGNTIYF
TRBV20-1,.,.,TRBJ2-5,TGCAGTGCTGCGGTCGGGGGCGAGGAGACCCAGTACTTC,CSAAVGGEETQYF
TRBV3-1,.,.,TRBJ2-7,TGTGCCAGCAGCCAGGCAGGGGGGGCCTACGAGCAGTACTTC,CASSQAGGAYEQYF
TRBV6-1,.,.,TRBJ1-1,TGTGCCAGCAGTCCCTTTTTGGGGACCTCTGAAGCTTTCTTT,CASSPFLGTSEAFF